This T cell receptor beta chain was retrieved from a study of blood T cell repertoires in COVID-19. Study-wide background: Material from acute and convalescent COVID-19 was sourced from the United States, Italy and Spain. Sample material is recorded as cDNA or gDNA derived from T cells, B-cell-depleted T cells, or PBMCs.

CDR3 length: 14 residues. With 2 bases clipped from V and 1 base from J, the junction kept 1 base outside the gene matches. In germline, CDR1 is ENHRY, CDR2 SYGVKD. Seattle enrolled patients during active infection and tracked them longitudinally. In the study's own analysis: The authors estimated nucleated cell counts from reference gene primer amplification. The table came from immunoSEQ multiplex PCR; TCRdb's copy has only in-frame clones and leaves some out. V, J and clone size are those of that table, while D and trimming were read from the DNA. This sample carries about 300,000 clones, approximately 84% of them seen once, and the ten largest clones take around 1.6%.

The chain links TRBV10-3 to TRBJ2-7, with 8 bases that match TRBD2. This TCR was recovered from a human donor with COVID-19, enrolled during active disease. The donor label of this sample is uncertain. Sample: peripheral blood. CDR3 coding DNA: TGTGCCATCAGTGAGACGGGAGGGTCCTACGAGCAGTACTTC. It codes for CAISETGGSYEQYF.